The TCR beta chain described here comes from a study of blood T cell repertoires in COVID-19. On the study more broadly: Some COVID-19 samples were acute and others convalescent; all came from the United States, Italy and Spain. PBMCs, B-cell-depleted T cells, or T cells were the source of the cDNA or gDNA that made up the material.

In the authors' workflow: Estimation of nucleated cell counts relied on the amplification of reference gene primers. TCRdb's copy holds only in-frame clones and misses some; the assay was immunoSEQ multiplex PCR. For V, J and clone size, that table is used; D and trimming come from the DNA. Counted here are approximately 110,000 clones, roughly 80% occurring once; the ten biggest clones make up roughly 15%. Germline V gives CDR1 MDHEN, CDR2 SYDVKM. Germline trimming cut 6 bases from V and 9 bases from J; bases unmatched to any gene: 12. The CDR3 runs to 15 residues. The receptor comes from an elderly woman with acute or convalescent COVID-19. The sample taken for sequencing was peripheral blood. This chain joins TRBV28 and TRBJ2-4, with TRBD1 identical over 9 bases. The CDR3 spells CASRPQGADRSIQYF. The CDR3 nucleotides read TGTGCCAGCAGGCCACAGGGGGCTGATCGGAGCATTCAGTACTTC.